A selection of T cell receptor beta chains follows, all from one sample in a study of shared clonotypes between healthy human individuals. Libraries were prepared by immunoSEQ multiplex PCR; TCRdb keeps only in-frame clonotypes and omits some of them. The sample holds about 490,000 clones, roughly 85% seen once. The sample was PBMCs. These receptors originate from a woman aged 35 to 49 in good health. Some clones in this sample may be carry-over from other donors' samples. CDR3s include the opening cysteine and the closing phenylalanine or tryptophan. The D gene is left open where the match is weak. The size of a clone is reported for some rows only, either as once, few or many, or as a class for expanded clones.

j_gene: TRBJ2-7; d_gene: TRBD2; v_gene: TRBV2; abundance: NA; CDR3nt: TGTGCCAGCAGCCCACCGGGACTAGCGGGAGGCGAGCAGTACTTC; CDR3aa: CASSPPGLAGGEQYF
j_gene: TRBJ1-1; d_gene: TRBD1; v_gene: TRBV10-3; abundance: NA; CDR3nt: TGTGCCATCAGTCGGACCACAGGGGAGATGAACACTGAAGCTTTCTTT; CDR3aa: CAISRTTGEMNTEAFF
j_gene: TRBJ2-5; d_gene: NA; v_gene: TRBV28; abundance: NA; CDR3nt: TGTGCCAGCAGTTTATGGGTAGGGGCCGAGGGGACCCAGTACTTC; CDR3aa: CASSLWVGAEGTQYF
j_gene: TRBJ2-3; d_gene: TRBD2; v_gene: TRBV19; abundance: NA; CDR3nt: TGTGCCAGTAGTATACCGGGACTAGAAGGCCGAGATACGCAGTATTTT; CDR3aa: CASSIPGLEGRDTQYF
j_gene: TRBJ2-3; d_gene: TRBD2; v_gene: TRBV6-5; abundance: NA; CDR3nt: TGTGCCAGCAGTTACGCGGGAGTACCCACCACAGATACGCAGTATTTT; CDR3aa: CASSYAGVPTTDTQYF
j_gene: TRBJ1-2; d_gene: NA; v_gene: TRBV28; abundance: NA; CDR3nt: TGTGCCAGCACTCTCGGACAGAGGGGATATGGCTACACCTTC; CDR3aa: CASTLGQRGYGYTF
j_gene: TRBJ1-2; d_gene: TRBD1; v_gene: TRBV5-6; abundance: few; CDR3nt: TGTGCCAGCTCGGGAACAGGGGGCGCGGAGGGCTATGGCTACACCTTC; CDR3aa: CASSGTGGAEGYGYTF
j_gene: TRBJ2-2; d_gene: TRBD1; v_gene: TRBV28; abundance: few; CDR3nt: TGTGCCAGCAGTTTGCAGGGGGCAATCACCGGGGAGCTGTTTTTT; CDR3aa: CASSLQGAITGELFF
j_gene: TRBJ2-5; d_gene: NA; v_gene: TRBV30; abundance: few; CDR3nt: TGTGCCTGGTCCGGGGGAGAGACCCAGTACTTC; CDR3aa: CAWSGGETQYF
j_gene: TRBJ1-2; d_gene: NA; v_gene: TRBV6-6; abundance: few; CDR3nt: TGTGCCAGCCTACGTCCTAACTATGGCTACACCTTC; CDR3aa: CASLRPNYGYTF
j_gene: TRBJ1-2; d_gene: NA; v_gene: TRBV7-9; abundance: NA; CDR3nt: TGTGCCAGCAGCTTAGAGGGCCTTTGGGGCTACACCTTC; CDR3aa: CASSLEGLWGYTF
j_gene: TRBJ2-1; d_gene: NA; v_gene: TRBV6-4; abundance: NA; CDR3nt: TGTGCCAGCAGTGTTGTGGCCGAGGATGAGCAGTTCTTC; CDR3aa: CASSVVAEDEQFF
j_gene: TRBJ1-5; d_gene: NA; v_gene: TRBV5-1; abundance: NA; CDR3nt: TGCGCCAGCAGCGAGAATAGCAATCAGCCCCAGCATTTT; CDR3aa: CASSENSNQPQHF
j_gene: TRBJ1-1; d_gene: NA; v_gene: TRBV9; abundance: few; CDR3nt: TGTGCCAGCAGCGTAGGTGTTAGGGCGAACACTGAAGCTTTCTTT; CDR3aa: CASSVGVRANTEAFF
j_gene: TRBJ1-1; d_gene: NA; v_gene: TRBV7-2; abundance: NA; CDR3nt: TGTGCCAGCAGCCCACAGGGCTTGAACACTGAAGCTTTCTTT; CDR3aa: CASSPQGLNTEAFF
j_gene: TRBJ2-1; d_gene: NA; v_gene: TRBV5-4; abundance: NA; CDR3nt: TGTGCCAGCAGACTCCGTAGTAAGGATGAGCAGTTCTTC; CDR3aa: CASRLRSKDEQFF
j_gene: TRBJ2-3; d_gene: TRBD2; v_gene: TRBV5-4; abundance: NA; CDR3nt: TGTGCCAGCAGGCCCGGGACTAGCGGGAGTCTAAATACGCAGTATTTT; CDR3aa: CASRPGTSGSLNTQYF
j_gene: TRBJ1-5; d_gene: NA; v_gene: TRBV6-6; abundance: NA; CDR3nt: TGTGCCAGCAGTTACTCCCAGGCGAGCAATCAGCCCCAGCATTTT; CDR3aa: CASSYSQASNQPQHF
j_gene: TRBJ1-2; d_gene: NA; v_gene: TRBV19; abundance: few; CDR3nt: TGTGCCAGTAGTACAGGGACCGGGCACTTTTATGGCTACACCTTC; CDR3aa: CASSTGTGHFYGYTF
j_gene: TRBJ2-1; d_gene: NA; v_gene: TRBV2; abundance: NA; CDR3nt: TGTGCCAGCACCCCAGGGGATGGCAATGAGCAGTTCTTC; CDR3aa: CASTPGDGNEQFF
j_gene: TRBJ1-2; d_gene: NA; v_gene: TRBV30; abundance: NA; CDR3nt: TGTGCCTGGAGCGACCTCCATGGCTACACCTTC; CDR3aa: CAWSDLHGYTF
j_gene: TRBJ1-6; d_gene: NA; v_gene: TRBV2; abundance: NA; CDR3nt: TGTGCCAGCAGCCTTTCGGCGGGTGGGAATAATTCACCCCTCCACTTT; CDR3aa: CASSLSAGGNNSPLHF
j_gene: TRBJ2-2; d_gene: NA; v_gene: TRBV7-9; abundance: few; CDR3nt: TGTGCCAGCAAGGGACTCAACACCGGGGAGCTGTTTTTT; CDR3aa: CASKGLNTGELFF
j_gene: TRBJ1-6; d_gene: NA; v_gene: TRBV25-1; abundance: NA; CDR3nt: TGTGCCAGCAGTGAATATCAGTTGGTCTACTTT; CDR3aa: CASSEYQLVYF
j_gene: TRBJ2-5; d_gene: NA; v_gene: TRBV7-7; abundance: NA; CDR3nt: TGTGCCAGCAGCTCGACAGAGTACCAAGAGACCCAGTACTTC; CDR3aa: CASSSTEYQETQYF
j_gene: TRBJ2-5; d_gene: TRBD1; v_gene: TRBV6-6; abundance: NA; CDR3nt: TGTGCCAGCAGTAAAACAGGACAGGACCAAGAGACCCAGTACTTC; CDR3aa: CASSKTGQDQETQYF
j_gene: TRBJ2-7; d_gene: NA; v_gene: TRBV25-1; abundance: NA; CDR3nt: TGTGCCAGCAGACCCCCCCCGGGGAACCGGTACGAGCAGTACTTC; CDR3aa: CASRPPPGNRYEQYF
j_gene: TRBJ2-3; d_gene: NA; v_gene: TRBV6-1; abundance: many; CDR3nt: TGTGCCAGCCTACTAGCAGACGTCCCAGATACGCAGTATTTT; CDR3aa: CASLLADVPDTQYF
j_gene: TRBJ1-5; d_gene: TRBD1; v_gene: TRBV19; abundance: NA; CDR3nt: TGTGCCAGTAGTACACAGGGGGCTGGGCAGCCCCAGCATTTT; CDR3aa: CASSTQGAGQPQHF
j_gene: TRBJ1-1; d_gene: NA; v_gene: TRBV18; abundance: NA; CDR3nt: TGTGCCAGCGACAGTTCCCAGGGGACTGAAGCTTTCTTT; CDR3aa: CASDSSQGTEAFF
j_gene: TRBJ2-7; d_gene: NA; v_gene: TRBV18; abundance: NA; CDR3nt: TGTGCCAGCTCACCATCCGGGAAGGACGAGCAGTACTTC; CDR3aa: CASSPSGKDEQYF
j_gene: TRBJ2-7; d_gene: NA; v_gene: TRBV10-2; abundance: NA; CDR3nt: TGCGCCAGCAGTGCGGACTATCATCCGTACTTC; CDR3aa: CASSADYHPYF
j_gene: TRBJ1-4; d_gene: TRBD1; v_gene: TRBV5-4; abundance: NA; CDR3nt: TGTGCCAGCAGACAGGGACAGGCAACTAATGAAAAACTGTTTTTT; CDR3aa: CASRQGQATNEKLFF